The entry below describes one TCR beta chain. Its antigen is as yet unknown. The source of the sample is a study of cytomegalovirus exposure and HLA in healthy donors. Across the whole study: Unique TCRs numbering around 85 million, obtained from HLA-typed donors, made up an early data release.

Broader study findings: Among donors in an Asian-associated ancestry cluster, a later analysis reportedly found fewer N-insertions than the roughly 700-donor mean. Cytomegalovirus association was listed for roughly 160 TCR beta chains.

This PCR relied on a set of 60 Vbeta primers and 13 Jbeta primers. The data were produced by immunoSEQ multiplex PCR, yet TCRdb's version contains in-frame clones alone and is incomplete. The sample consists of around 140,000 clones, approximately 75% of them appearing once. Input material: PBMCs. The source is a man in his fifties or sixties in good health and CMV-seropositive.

The CDR3 reads CASSLGQIGDTIYF. The CDR3, as DNA: TGTGCCAGCAGCTTGGGACAAATAGGCGACACCATATATTTT. The V gene is TRBV11-2, the J gene TRBJ1-3; D perhaps matches TRBD1 (6 bases). Germline values: CDR1 SGHAT, CDR2 FQNNGV. Trimming took 3 bases from V and 8 from J, leaving 14 bases between them. CDR3 length: 14 amino acids.